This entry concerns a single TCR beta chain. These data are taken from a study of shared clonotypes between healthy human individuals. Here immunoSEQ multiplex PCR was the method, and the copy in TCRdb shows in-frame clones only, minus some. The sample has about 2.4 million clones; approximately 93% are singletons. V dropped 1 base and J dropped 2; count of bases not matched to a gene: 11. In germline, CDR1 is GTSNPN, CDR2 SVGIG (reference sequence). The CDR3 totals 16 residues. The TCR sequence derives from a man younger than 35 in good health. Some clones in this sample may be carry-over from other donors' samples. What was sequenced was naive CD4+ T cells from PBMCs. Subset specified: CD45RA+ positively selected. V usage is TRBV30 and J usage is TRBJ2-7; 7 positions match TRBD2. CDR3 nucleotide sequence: TGTGCCTGGAGTGGATCCGGGACGCGGGGGACCTACGAGCAGTACTTC. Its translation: CAWSGSGTRGTYEQYF.